This T cell receptor (beta chain) stems from a study of radiotherapy plus CTLA-4 blockade in lung cancer. Across the whole study: There were objective responses in over 15% of patients, and roughly 33% had disease control.

Study outcomes and limitations: In blood, early T cell clone dynamics reportedly predicted response best, together with interferon-beta.

On this clone itself: The antigen is unknown.

The repertoire was sequenced with immunoSEQ multiplex PCR; TCRdb's copy has only in-frame clones and lacks some. The sample lists tens of thousands of clones, about 87% occurring once. The V and J ends lost 5 bases and 7 bases, in that order; junction bases with no gene match: 13. This CDR3 contains 17 residues. Per germline, CDR1 SSHAT and CDR2 FNYEAQ (reference sequence). Focal radiation and CTLA-4 blockade (ipilimumab) were tested in chemo-refractory metastatic non-small-cell lung cancer patients. The chain couples TRBV7-7 to TRBJ2-2; TRBD2 matches 10 bases. The input for sequencing was peripheral blood, taken from a patient treated with radiotherapy plus ipilimumab. The sequence was collected from a human donor with non-small cell lung cancer who had stable disease on radiotherapy plus ipilimumab. The CDR3 here is CASSRGLASGGIGELFF. The CDR3 bases are TGTGCCAGCAGCCGAGGGTTGGCTAGCGGGGGTATCGGGGAGCTGTTTTTT.